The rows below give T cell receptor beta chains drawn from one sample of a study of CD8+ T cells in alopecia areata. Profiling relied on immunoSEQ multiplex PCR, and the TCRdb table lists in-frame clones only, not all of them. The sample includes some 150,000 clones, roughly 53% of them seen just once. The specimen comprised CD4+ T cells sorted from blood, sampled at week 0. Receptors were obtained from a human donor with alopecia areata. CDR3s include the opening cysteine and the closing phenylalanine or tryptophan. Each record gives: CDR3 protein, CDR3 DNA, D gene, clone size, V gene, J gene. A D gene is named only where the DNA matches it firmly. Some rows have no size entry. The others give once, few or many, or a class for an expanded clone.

CASGPQGGLSYEQYF	TGTGCCAGTGGACCCCAGGGAGGGCTCTCCTACGAGCAGTACTTC	TRBD2	.	TRBV19	TRBJ2-7
CASSLAWGRGTEAFF	TGTGCCAGCAGCTTAGCGTGGGGGCGCGGCACTGAAGCTTTCTTT	.	.	TRBV7-8	TRBJ1-1
CAWSPRTVDGNTIYF	TGTGCCTGGAGTCCCCGGACGGTTGATGGAAACACCATATATTTT	.	.	TRBV30	TRBJ1-3
CASSLIGGLSYNEQFF	TGTGCCAGCAGCCTGATCGGGGGACTATCTTACAATGAGCAGTTCTTC	TRBD2	once	TRBV9	TRBJ2-1
CASSSWTGDGTQYF	TGCGCCAGCAGCTCGTGGACAGGGGATGGTACGCAGTATTTT	TRBD1	.	TRBV5-1	TRBJ2-3
CSVSTGGEAFF	TGCAGCGTCTCGACAGGTGGCGAAGCTTTCTTT	.	.	TRBV29-1	TRBJ1-1
CASSSLSGANVLTF	TGTGCCAGCAGCTCTCTCTCTGGGGCCAACGTCCTGACTTTC	.	.	TRBV11-2	TRBJ2-6
CASRLRNSYEQYF	TGTGCCAGTCGACTTAGGAACTCCTACGAGCAGTACTTC	.	.	TRBV27	TRBJ2-7
CASSPQYSNQPQHF	TGTGCCAGCTCACCTCAGTATAGCAATCAGCCCCAGCATTTT	.	.	TRBV18	TRBJ1-5
CASSPMRDTQETQYF	TGTGCCAGCTCACCAATGCGGGACACCCAAGAGACCCAGTACTTC	.	.	TRBV18	TRBJ2-5
CASSKTRGGGTDTQYF	TGTGCCAGCAGCAAGACCAGGGGGGGAGGCACAGATACGCAGTATTTT	.	.	TRBV7-2	TRBJ2-3
CASSLQTGEEETQYF	TGCGCCAGCAGCTTACAGACAGGGGAGGAAGAGACCCAGTACTTC	TRBD1	.	TRBV5-1	TRBJ2-5
CASSPRVQGAFNGYTF	TGTGCCAGCAGCCCGAGGGTGCAGGGGGCTTTTAATGGCTACACCTTC	TRBD1	.	TRBV6-6	TRBJ1-2
CAWSLRGNQPQHF	TGTGCCTGGAGTCTCAGAGGAAATCAGCCCCAGCATTTT	.	.	TRBV30	TRBJ1-5